A single sample is the source of the 21 T cell receptor beta chains below, sequenced in a study of T cell changes during pregnancy in multiple sclerosis. The repertoire was sequenced with immunoSEQ multiplex PCR; TCRdb's copy has only in-frame clones and lacks some. The top ten clones hold 6% to 6.5% of a sample with about 29,000 clones, about 89% of them seen once. Here the sequenced sample was CD8+ T cells from peripheral blood mononuclear cells, taken before pregnancy. Source of these receptors: a female donor with multiple sclerosis, enrolled in a pregnancy study.

This chain links TRBV6-6 with TRBJ2-7; 12 bases match TRBD2. The V and J ends lost 5 bases and 4 bases, in that order; junction bases with no gene match: 3. The germline gives CDR1 MNHNY, CDR2 SVGAGI (reference sequence). CDR3 size: 14 residues. The CDR3 coding sequence is TGTGCCAGCAGTCTAGGACTAGCGGGGTACGAGCAGTACTTC. This gives the protein CASSLGLAGYEQYF.

This clone was counted only a few times. This may arise from a read error, as a much more abundant clone is one base away. The V call is TRBV6-1, the J call TRBJ2-3; TRBD2 matches at 11 bases. Germline lookup yields CDR1 MNHNS and CDR2 SASEGT. The ends lost 5 bases at V and 0 bases at J; junction bases unmatched: 1. The CDR3 contains 15 residues. Here the CDR3 DNA reads TGTGCCAGCAGTTGGACTAGCGGGAGCACAGATACGCAGTATTTT. Its protein product is CASSWTSGSTDTQYF.

This clone showed up just a few times. This sequence joins TRBV4-3 and TRBJ2-1; possibly TRBD2 for D (6 bases). The germline V gene has CDR1 LGHNA and CDR2 YSLEER. The CDR3 runs to 15 residues. Trimming took 0 bases from V and 4 from J, leaving 10 bases between them. The CDR3 coding sequence is TGCGCCAGCAGCCAAGATGCCGGGAGTTACAATGAGCAGTTCTTC. This sequence encodes CASSQDAGSYNEQFF.

In this sample, this clone turned up once. The chain links TRBV9 to TRBJ1-1, with D unclear. In germline, CDR1 is SGDLS, CDR2 YYNGEE. CDR3 length equals 15 residues. The V and J ends lost 4 bases and 5 bases respectively, with 18 bases between them. The CDR3: CASSSRKEGGTEAFF. The CDR3 DNA reads TGTGCCAGCAGCTCGAGGAAGGAGGGCGGTACTGAAGCTTTCTTT.

V and J are TRBV7-3 and TRBJ2-1; 8 bases are shared with TRBD1. The CDR3 is 15 amino acids. The germline CDR1 and CDR2 sequences are SGHTA and FQGTGA. With V trimmed by 2 bases and J by 9 bases, 9 bases remained unmatched. The CDR3 bases are TGTGCCAGCAGCTTAGGTCAGGGGGCCTTCAGTGAGCAGTTCTTC. Residues: CASSLGQGAFSEQFF.

The chain combines TRBV7-9 with TRBJ2-7; the D gene is possibly TRBD2 (6 bases). The CDR3 totals 16 residues. Looked up from germline, CDR1 is SEHNR and CDR2 is FQNEAQ (reference sequence). V gave up 4 bases and J gave up 0 bases, with 16 bases separating them. CDR3 sequence: CASSWFGGESSYEQYF. CDR3 nucleotide sequence: TGTGCCAGCAGCTGGTTTGGCGGGGAGAGCTCCTACGAGCAGTACTTC.

This sequence joins TRBV7-8 and TRBJ2-5, with TRBD2 matching 8 bases. CDR1 and CDR2 from the germline V gene are SGHVS and FQNEAQ. The V gene end was trimmed by 1 base and the J gene end by 1 base; junction bases not matched to a gene: 8. This CDR3 is built from 17 residues. The CDR3 nucleotides are TGTGCCAGCAGCTTAGATCCCTGGCGGGAGGTCCAAGAGACCCAGTACTTC. The encoded protein is CASSLDPWREVQETQYF.

This chain uses TRBV25-1 with TRBJ2-3; D remains ambiguous. V lost 7 bases and J 5 bases, leaving 7 bases between the germline ends. Germline CDR1 reads MGHDK; CDR2 reads SYGVNS. The CDR3 is 11 amino acids. CDR3 DNA: TGTGCCAGCACCACGGTAGATACGCAGTATTTT. Encoded protein: CASTTVDTQYF. Using reference TRBV25-1 and TRBJ2-3 for the parts outside the CDR3, the full variable domain is EADIYQTPRYLVIGTGKKITLECSQTMGHDKMYWYQQDPGMELHLIHYSYGVNSTEKGDLSSESTVSRIRTEHFPLTLESARPSHTSQYLCASTTVDTQYFGPGTRLTVL.

Here the CDR3 reads CASSLGGRAVGEQFF. The CDR3, as DNA: TGCGCCAGCAGCTTGGGCGGGAGGGCCGTGGGTGAGCAGTTCTTC. V is TRBV5-1 and J is TRBJ2-1, with 9 bases that match TRBD2. The V gene end was trimmed by 0 bases and the J gene end by 9 bases; junction bases not matched to a gene: 7. The CDR3 extends over 15 amino acids. CDR1 and CDR2 (germline): SGHRS, YFSETQ.

CDR3 nucleotide sequence: TGTGCCAGCAGCACCCCCCTAGCGGGACCCACAGATACGCAGTATTTT. Its translation is CASSTPLAGPTDTQYF. The chain employs TRBV7-3 and TRBJ2-3, with 9 bases fitting TRBD2. The CDR3 sequence is 16 residues long. The J segment lost 2 bases and the V segment lost 5 bases, leaving 8 bases of the junction unmatched. Germline V gene sequence: CDR1 SGHTA, CDR2 FQGTGA.

This chain uses TRBV19 with TRBJ2-1; D may be TRBD2 (6 bases). Trimming took off 5 bases at V and 3 bases at J, with 14 bases between the two ends. The CDR3 consists of 15 residues. The germline gives CDR1 LNHDA, CDR2 SQIVND (reference sequence). The CDR3 here is CASSPTTRSYNEQFF. For the CDR3, the DNA is TGTGCCAGTAGTCCGACGACTAGAAGCTACAATGAGCAGTTCTTC.

V is TRBV7-9 and J is TRBJ2-7, with 7 bases that match TRBD2. Germline V lookup: CDR1 SEHNR, CDR2 FQNEAQ (reference sequence). The J segment lost 6 bases and the V segment lost 4 bases, leaving 15 bases of the junction unmatched. The CDR3 totals 16 residues. DNA of the CDR3: TGTGCCAGCAGCTCTTCCCGTAGACTAGCCGGGGGCGAGCAGTACTTC. Protein: CASSSSRRLAGGEQYF.

This chain connects TRBV7-9 to TRBJ2-4; the D gene is possibly TRBD2 (6 bases). Germline CDR1 is SEHNR and CDR2 is FQNEAQ (reference sequence). This CDR3 spans 16 amino acids. Between the trimmed V and J ends, which lost 6 bases and 8 bases, there was a span of 23 bases. The CDR3 protein is CASSPLLGGMSDIQYF. The CDR3, as DNA: TGTGCCAGCAGTCCCCTCTTAGGAGGGATGTCGGACATTCAGTACTTC.

The genes are TRBV28 and TRBJ2-1; TRBD1 matches at 10 bases. This CDR3 region has 15 residues. Looked up from germline, CDR1 is MDHEN and CDR2 is SYDVKM. Trimming took 6 bases from V and 2 from J; bases not matched to a gene: 4. The CDR3, as DNA: TGTGCCAGCAGCCGAGGACAGGGGGCCTACAATGAGCAGTTCTTC. This encodes CASSRGQGAYNEQFF.

The chain recombines TRBV4-2 with TRBJ2-4, with 11 nucleotides matching TRBD1. Germline V gene lookup returns CDR1 LGHNA and CDR2 YNFKEQ. This CDR3 is 19 amino acids long. V lost 3 bases to trimming and J lost 2 bases; unmatched junction nucleotides: 12. The CDR3 loop is CASSQDRDRGYGTKNIQYF. The CDR3 DNA follows: TGTGCCAGCAGCCAGGACCGGGACAGGGGGTATGGGACCAAAAACATTCAGTACTTC.

The V gene is TRBV5-6, the J gene TRBJ1-2; 8 nucleotides line up with TRBD1. Germline trimming cut 4 bases from V and 0 bases from J; bases unmatched to any gene: 5. CDR1 SGHDT and CDR2 YYEEEE come from the germline V gene. The CDR3 extends over 15 amino acids. CDR3 sequence (DNA): TGTGCCAGCAGCCCGACAGGGGAAGCTAACTATGGCTACACCTTC. Its protein product is CASSPTGEANYGYTF.

The chain joins TRBV9 to TRBJ2-2; TRBD2 is a possible D gene (6 bases). V shed 2 bases and J shed 2 bases, with 10 bases lying between them. Germline loops: CDR1 SGDLS, CDR2 YYNGEE. This CDR3 has 15 amino acids. This CDR3 reads CASSVSGLNTGELFF. The CDR3 coding sequence is TGTGCCAGCAGCGTTAGCGGTCTCAACACCGGGGAGCTGTTTTTT.

The chain combines TRBV6-1 with TRBJ2-5, with a weak D call TRBD2 (6 bases). CDR1 MNHNS and CDR2 SASEGT come from the germline V gene. The CDR3 totals 16 residues. The V gene lost 3 bases and the J gene lost 1 base, with 15 bases spanning the gap. The CDR3 DNA sequence: TGTGCCAGCAGTGAGTCTCGCGGGGTCGGCCAAGAGACCCAGTACTTC. Its protein product is CASSESRGVGQETQYF.

The rearrangement links TRBV7-9 to TRBJ2-7; 10 nucleotides match TRBD2. This CDR3 region has 16 residues. Germline CDR1 and CDR2: SEHNR and FQNEAQ (reference sequence). The V segment lost 5 bases and the J segment 3 bases; nucleotides outside the gene matches: 10. This chain's CDR3 is CASSPLSSGSRYEQYF. CDR3 coding DNA: TGTGCCAGCAGCCCTCTTTCTAGCGGGAGTCGCTACGAGCAGTACTTC.

The chain links TRBV7-9 to TRBJ1-1; D uncertain. The CDR3 runs 15 residues. CDR1 is SEHNR, CDR2 FQNEAQ, per germline (reference sequence). The V end lost 1 base, the J end lost 4 bases, and 13 bases lay between the germline ends. The CDR3 nucleotides are TGTGCCAGCAGCTTAGTCTCCGGGATTGGCACTGAAGCTTTCTTT. The encoded protein is CASSLVSGIGTEAFF. Drawing the rest from reference TRBV7-9 and TRBJ1-1, the complete variable domain is DTGVSQNPRHKITKRGQNVTFRCDPISEHNRLYWYRQTLGQGPEFLTYFQNEAQLEKSRLLSDRFSAERPKGSFSTLEIQRTEQGDSAMYLCASSLVSGIGTEAFFGQGTRLTVV.

This chain joins TRBV7-9 and TRBJ2-3; D is uncertain. Trimming pared 8 bases from V and 4 bases from J, leaving 10 bases between. Germline V gene lookup returns CDR1 SEHNR and CDR2 FQNEAQ (reference sequence). There are 12 residues in the CDR3. The CDR3 DNA reads TGTGCCAGCCTCCCCTTTGCAGATACGCAGTATTTT. The encoded protein is CASLPFADTQYF.